One and the same sample provided the 9 T cell receptor beta chains below, sequenced in a study of cytomegalovirus exposure and HLA in healthy donors. PCR used 60 Vbeta primers and 13 Jbeta primers. TCRdb's copy holds only in-frame clones and misses some; the assay was immunoSEQ multiplex PCR. Among about 69,000 clones, approximately 68% were seen once, and the ten largest hold roughly 9.8%. Sequencing was done on a sample of PBMCs. The origin of the receptors is a woman in her 30s in good health and CMV-seronegative.

The V gene is TRBV6-6, the J gene TRBJ2-7; TRBD1 might be the D (5 bases). The CDR3 extends over 15 amino acids. CDR1 and CDR2 (germline): MNHNY, SVGAGI (reference sequence). The V and J ends lost 4 bases and 7 bases respectively, with 20 bases between them. CDR3 DNA: TGTGCCAGCAGTTCGATGACAGCCGCTGACGAGGAGCAGTACTTC. This encodes CASSSMTAADEEQYF.

V gene TRBV5-1 combines with J gene TRBJ2-1; TRBD1 might be the D (5 bases). Germline lookup yields CDR1 SGHRS and CDR2 YFSETQ. The CDR3 covers 16 residues. Trimming removed 0 bases from V and 3 bases from J, with 13 bases in between. Written as DNA, the CDR3 is TGCGCCAGCAGCTTGGCAGGGCTCCGATACTACAATGAGCAGTTCTTC. It encodes CASSLAGLRYYNEQFF.

DNA of the CDR3: TGTGCCTCCCGAGGCGGGGGAGCTTACGAGCAGTACTTC. It specifies CASRGGGAYEQYF. This chain joins TRBV30 and TRBJ2-7, with 7 bases identical to TRBD2. In germline, CDR1 is GTSNPN, CDR2 SVGIG (reference sequence). There are 13 residues in the CDR3. Trimming at V came to 7 bases and at J to 4 bases, leaving 10 bases not matched to a gene.

This chain uses TRBV5-1 with TRBJ1-1; 9 bases fit TRBD1. Germline lookup yields CDR1 SGHRS and CDR2 YFSETQ. The CDR3 consists of 16 residues. V trimming: 2 bases; J trimming: 4 bases; junction bases outside the gene matches: 9. DNA for the CDR3: TGCGCCAGCAGCTTCCTACAGGGGGCGAGGGGCACTGAAGCTTTCTTT. Protein sequence: CASSFLQGARGTEAFF.

This clone has just a few counts. V usage is TRBV19 and J usage is TRBJ2-5; no clear D gene. The V gene's germline CDR1 is LNHDA and CDR2 SQIVND (reference sequence). Trimming took off 4 bases at V and 1 base at J, with 4 bases between the two ends. The CDR3 sequence is 12 residues long. CDR3: CASSNTQETQYF. DNA of the CDR3: TGTGCCAGTAGTAACACCCAAGAGACCCAGTACTTC.

The V gene is TRBV7-7, the J gene TRBJ2-5; D might be TRBD2 (5 bases). The CDR3 sequence is 14 residues long. In germline, CDR1 is SSHAT, CDR2 FNYEAQ (reference sequence). The germline V and J ends were trimmed by 0 bases and 2 bases, with 7 bases remaining between them. The CDR3 protein is CASSLAQRQETQYF. In DNA form, the CDR3 reads TGTGCCAGCAGCTTAGCCCAGCGGCAAGAGACCCAGTACTTC.

The chain carries TRBV7-3 and TRBJ2-5, with no clear D. The germline V gene encodes CDR1 SGHTA and CDR2 FQGTGA. The CDR3 is made up of 13 amino acids. V was shortened by 0 bases and J by 5 bases, with 7 bases between the two germline ends. The CDR3 region has the DNA TGTGCCAGCAGCTTAACGTCAGTGGAGACCCAGTACTTC. This sequence encodes CASSLTSVETQYF.

The rearrangement links TRBV19 to TRBJ1-1; D is perhaps TRBD1 (5 bases). Per the germline V gene, CDR1 is LNHDA and CDR2 is SQIVND (reference sequence). This CDR3 spans 15 amino acids. Trimming stripped 7 bases from V and 4 bases from J, with 19 bases between. CDR3 nucleotide sequence: TGTGCCAGTAAGGATCGGAACCGGGACTTCACTGAAGCTTTCTTT. Amino acids: CASKDRNRDFTEAFF.

The chain is built from TRBV7-3 and TRBJ2-2, with 7 bases aligning to TRBD1. This CDR3 is 15 amino acids long. With V trimmed by 4 bases and J by 5 bases, 7 bases remained unmatched. The germline gives CDR1 SGHTA, CDR2 FQGTGA. This CDR3 is CASSSDRVRTGELFF. CDR3 coding DNA: TGTGCCAGCAGCTCTGACAGGGTGCGAACCGGGGAGCTGTTTTTT.